Listed here are 22 T cell receptor beta chains from one sample, sequenced in a study of cytomegalovirus exposure and HLA in healthy donors (dated by TCRdb to 2016 to 2017). To prepare the library, the immunoSEQ multiplex PCR assay was applied. For the multiplex PCR, a mixture combining 60 forward primers for TCR Vbeta segments and 13 reverse primers for TCR Jbeta segments was used. The source is immuneACCESS, and TCRdb retained only in-frame sequences with V and J called. Part of the clones is not carried over; for the studies checked, unresolved V genes explain less than half of this, and the remainder is unexplained. This sample has 150,000 or so clones in its table, and over 70% of those were observed once. More than 10% of the sample is in the top ten clones. The sample comprised PBMCs. The receptor set was obtained from a man aged 25-45 years in good health and CMV-seropositive.

This clone occurred a few times. The genes are TRBV7-2 and TRBJ2-7; D gene uncertain. This CDR3 comprises 17 residues. Trimming took off 4 bases at V and 3 bases at J, with 22 bases between the two ends. Germline values: CDR1 SGHTA, CDR2 FQGNSA. CDR3 sequence reads: CASSSRPAKHPNYEQYF. The CDR3 DNA is TGTGCCAGCAGCTCTAGACCTGCTAAACATCCAAACTACGAGCAGTACTTC. Filled out from reference TRBV7-2 and TRBJ2-7, the complete variable domain reads GAGVSQSPSNKVTEKGKDVELRCDPISGHTALYWYRQSLGQGLEFLIYFQGNSAPDKSGLPSDRFSAERTGGSVSTLTIQRTQQEDSAVYLCASSSRPAKHPNYEQYFGPGTRLTVT.

V and J are TRBV15 and TRBJ2-1, with TRBD2 identical over 13 bases. V lost 2 bases to trimming and J lost 5 bases; unmatched junction nucleotides: 3. Germline CDR1 reads LNHNV; CDR2 reads YYDKDF (reference sequence). This CDR3 contains 16 residues. CDR3: CATSRKGTSGNNEQFF. DNA for the CDR3: TGTGCCACCAGCAGAAAAGGGACTAGCGGGAACAATGAGCAGTTCTTC.

CDR3 sequence reads: CASSYSGQGAYEQYF. The CDR3 nucleotides read TGTGCCAGCAGTTATTCGGGACAGGGGGCCTACGAGCAGTACTTC. The gene calls are TRBV6-6 and TRBJ2-5; TRBD1 aligns across 11 bases. The better agreement between TRBJ2-7 and the DNA end casts doubt on the J call. Per the germline V gene, CDR1 is MNHNY and CDR2 is SVGAGI (reference sequence). The CDR3 length is 15 residues.

The chain uses TRBV10-3 and TRBJ2-7, with D perhaps matching TRBD2 (6 bases). In germline, CDR1 is ENHRY, CDR2 SYGVKD. Trimming cost V 3 bases and J 2 bases, with 11 bases left between them. The CDR3 length is 14 residues. CDR3 residues: CAISEGGTPYEQYF. CDR3 in DNA: TGTGCCATCAGTGAAGGCGGGACTCCCTACGAGCAGTACTTC.

V is TRBV13 and J is TRBJ2-7, with a tentative D call TRBD1 (7 bases). The germline V and J ends were trimmed by 3 bases and 2 bases, with 11 bases remaining between them. Germline V lookup: CDR1 PRHDT, CDR2 FYEKMQ (reference sequence). This CDR3 contains 14 residues. CDR3 in amino acids: CASSLGRGAYEQYF. The CDR3, as DNA: TGTGCCAGCAGCTTGGGCAGGGGGGCCTACGAGCAGTACTTC.

The chain combines TRBV2 with TRBJ2-7, with 7 bases identical to TRBD1. The CDR3 totals 13 residues. The junction had 13 bases not matched to a gene; V was cut back by 5 bases and J by 12 bases. Germline assignment: CDR1 SNHLY and CDR2 FYNNEI. The CDR3, as DNA: TGTGCCAGCAGTAAGGACAGGTTCGAGTTTGTGTACTTC. Its protein is CASSKDRFEFVYF.

In nucleotides, the CDR3 is TGTGCCTGGAGTGTCGGAGGGAGTGGCGATACGCAGTATTTT. The encoded protein is CAWSVGGSGDTQYF. The chain combines TRBV30 with TRBJ2-3; possibly TRBD2 for D (6 bases). In germline, CDR1 is GTSNPN, CDR2 SVGIG (reference sequence). This CDR3 spans 14 amino acids. The germline V and J ends were trimmed by 0 bases and 6 bases, with 13 bases remaining between them.

J is TRBJ2-3 and V is TRBV2; TRBD1 aligns across 7 bases. This CDR3 contains 15 residues. The V and J ends lost 9 bases and 1 base, in that order; junction bases with no gene match: 10. Germline-derived CDR1 and CDR2 are SNHLY and FYNNEI. DNA for the CDR3: TGTGCCAGTCACTACAGGGGATGGGGCACAGATACGCAGTATTTT. The encoded protein is CASHYRGWGTDTQYF.

With regard to this clone: The junction does not match germline at one end; this may be a read error. Other DNA sequences of this sample code for an identical CDR3. The chain links TRBV10-3 to TRBJ1-1, with TRBD1 identical over 7 bases. The CDR3 sequence is 14 residues long. Germline CDR1 and CDR2: ENHRY and SYGVKD. The DNA for the CDR3 is TGTGCCATCAGGACCGGGACAGTGAACACTGAAGCCTTCTTT. This translates into CAIRTGTVNTEAFF.

The chain joins TRBV18 to TRBJ2-1, with 11 bases aligning to TRBD2. Germline V gene data show CDR1 as KGHSH and CDR2 as LQKENI. The CDR3 totals 16 residues. Trimming cost V 3 bases and J 6 bases; bases outside gene matches: 7. The CDR3 spells CASSPRGSGRANEQFF. The CDR3 region has the DNA TGTGCCAGCTCACCGAGAGGTAGCGGGAGGGCCAATGAGCAGTTCTTC.

This clone occurred once. The chain combines TRBV2 with TRBJ2-5; 12 nucleotides match TRBD2. Germline trimming cut 9 bases from V and 5 bases from J; bases unmatched to any gene: 13. Germline CDR1 SNHLY, CDR2 FYNNEI. CDR3 length equals 16 residues. The CDR3 loop is CASVGLAGKSVETQYF. The CDR3, as DNA: TGTGCCAGTGTTGGACTAGCGGGAAAATCGGTGGAGACCCAGTACTTC.

The gene calls are TRBV5-1 and TRBJ1-6; D gene ambiguous. Trimming left V 0 bases short and J 8 bases short, with 6 bases between. Looked up from germline, CDR1 is SGHRS and CDR2 is YFSETQ. This CDR3 has 13 residues. DNA of the CDR3: TGCGCCAGCAGCTTGGAAACTGATTCACCCCTCCACTTT. This encodes CASSLETDSPLHF.

This chain uses TRBV5-1 with TRBJ1-1; unclear D gene. V lost 0 bases to trimming and J lost 4 bases, with 7 bases between them. Looked up from germline, CDR1 is SGHRS and CDR2 is YFSETQ. The CDR3 extends over 13 amino acids. The CDR3 loop reads CASSLVAATEAFF. The CDR3 nucleotides read TGCGCCAGCAGCTTGGTTGCGGCCACTGAAGCTTTCTTT.

The chain is built from TRBV28 and TRBJ1-2; D uncertain. With 6 bases removed from V and 8 bases from J, the gap between germline ends came to 10 bases. The CDR3 totals 11 residues. Germline CDR1 and CDR2: MDHEN and SYDVKM. The CDR3 nucleotides read TGTGCCAGCAGACTCGCGGGAGGCTACACCTTC. Amino acid sequence: CASRLAGGYTF.

CDR3 coding DNA: TGTGCCAGCAGCCGGACAGGGGTGAAGGGGAGCTACACCTTC. Translated: CASSRTGVKGSYTF. The V and J genes are TRBV7-9 and TRBJ1-2; TRBD1 matches 9 bases. CDR3 size: 14 residues. Germline V gene lookup returns CDR1 SEHNR and CDR2 FQNEAQ (reference sequence). With V trimmed by 5 bases and J by 9 bases, 10 bases remained unmatched. The whole variable domain, filled in from reference TRBV7-9 and TRBJ1-2, reads DTGVSQNPRHKITKRGQNVTFRCDPISEHNRLYWYRQTLGQGPEFLTYFQNEAQLEKSRLLSDRFSAERPKGSFSTLEIQRTEQGDSAMYLCASSRTGVKGSYTFGSGTRLTVV.

This clone was seen only once. This chain's CDR3 is CSAGQGADIQYF. Written as DNA, the CDR3 is TGCAGCGCGGGACAGGGGGCCGACATTCAGTACTTC. The rearrangement links TRBV29-1 to TRBJ2-4; 12 nucleotides line up with TRBD1. Germline loops: CDR1 SQVTM, CDR2 ANQGSEA. The CDR3 has 12 amino acids. V was clipped by 7 bases and J by 8 bases; unmatched bases: 3.

The chain uses TRBV11-1 and TRBJ2-7, with D possibly TRBD2 on 5 matching bases. The CDR3 spans 13 residues. Trimming left V 4 bases short and J 3 bases short, with 10 bases between. Germline values: CDR1 SGHAT, CDR2 FQDESV (reference sequence). The CDR3, as DNA: TGTGCCAGCAGCTCTCGAGGGATCTACGAGCAGTACTTC. Its translation: CASSSRGIYEQYF. Full variable domain (rest looked up from reference TRBV11-1 and TRBJ2-7): EAEVAQSPRYKITEKSQAVAFWCDPISGHATLYWYRQILGQGPELLVQFQDESVVDDSQLPKDRFSAERLKGVDSTLKIQPAELGDSAMYLCASSSRGIYEQYFGPGTRLTVT.

This sequence joins TRBV5-1 and TRBJ2-1; 13 nucleotides align to TRBD2. The V and J ends lost 3 bases and 4 bases, in that order; junction bases with no gene match: 7. The germline CDR1 and CDR2 sequences are SGHRS and YFSETQ. CDR3 length: 17 residues. The CDR3 protein is CASSSGLAGDLYNEQFF. In DNA form, the CDR3 reads TGCGCCAGCAGCTCCGGACTAGCGGGGGACCTATACAATGAGCAGTTCTTC.

V and J are TRBV7-9 and TRBJ1-1; D gene uncertain. This CDR3 region has 14 residues. V was clipped by 3 bases and J by 5 bases, with 13 bases between them. Per germline, CDR1 SEHNR and CDR2 FQNEAQ (reference sequence). The CDR3, as DNA: TGTGCCAGCAGCTTCAGCCGAGAGGCAACTGAAGCTTTCTTT. This gives the protein CASSFSREATEAFF.

The chain links TRBV28 to TRBJ2-7, with 16 bases matching TRBD2. Germline values: CDR1 MDHEN, CDR2 SYDVKM. Trimming at V came to 4 bases and at J to 5 bases, leaving 11 bases not matched to a gene. The CDR3 totals 18 residues. The DNA of the CDR3 is TGTGCCAGCAGTTCATCGGGACTAGCGGGAGGGCCAAGGAACGAGCAGTACTTC. Protein: CASSSSGLAGGPRNEQYF. Using reference TRBV28 and TRBJ2-7 for the parts outside the CDR3, the full variable domain is DVKVTQSSRYLVKRTGEKVFLECVQDMDHENMFWYRQDPGLGLRLIYFSYDVKMKEKGDIPEGYSVSREKKERFSLILESASTNQTSMYLCASSSSGLAGGPRNEQYFGPGTRLTVT.

The rearrangement links TRBV5-1 to TRBJ2-1, with D possibly TRBD1 on 6 matching bases. CDR3 length equals 16 residues. V lost 4 bases to trimming and J lost 8 bases, with 22 bases between them. Germline loops: CDR1 SGHRS, CDR2 YFSETQ. DNA for the CDR3: TGCGCCAGCAGCATGTTAACAGGGATCGGTATCGATGAGCAGTTCTTC. Its translation is CASSMLTGIGIDEQFF. Supplemented by reference TRBV5-1 and TRBJ2-1, the full variable domain reads KAGVTQTPRYLIKTRGQQVTLSCSPISGHRSVSWYQQTPGQGLQFLFEYFSETQRNKGNFPGRFSGRQFSNSRSEMNVSTLELGDSALYLCASSMLTGIGIDEQFFGPGTRLTVL.

J is TRBJ2-5 and V is TRBV6-6; TRBD2 is a possible D gene (6 bases). The last part of the DNA fits TRBJ2-7 better; the J call may be wrong. Per germline, CDR1 MNHNY and CDR2 SVGAGI (reference sequence). This CDR3 contains 13 residues. The CDR3 here is CASIPAGFDEQYF. The CDR3 DNA follows: TGTGCCAGCATTCCCGCGGGGTTCGACGAGCAGTACTTC.